Each of the 17 T cell receptor beta chains below was sequenced from the same sample in a study of blood T cell repertoires in COVID-19. The method was immunoSEQ multiplex PCR; TCRdb's version includes in-frame clones alone and lacks a portion of them. Of 90,000 to 110,000 clones listed, about nine tenths are singletons. Sequences were obtained from peripheral blood. These receptor sequences come from a human donor in a cohort sampled during active COVID-19.

The rearrangement links TRBV7-3 to TRBJ2-5, with TRBD1 matching over 9 bases. The trim removed 0 bases at V and 5 bases at J, leaving 10 bases unmatched. The germline V gene has CDR1 SGHTA and CDR2 FQGTGA. The CDR3 covers 17 residues. This CDR3 reads CASSLTGTGKVLETQYF. The CDR3 region has the DNA TGTGCCAGCAGCTTAACCGGGACAGGGAAGGTGTTGGAGACCCAGTACTTC. Complete variable domain (other parts from reference TRBV7-3 and TRBJ2-5): GAGVSQTPSNKVTEKGKYVELRCDPISGHTALYWYRQSLGQGPEFLIYFQGTGAADDSGLPNDRFFAVRPEGSVSTLKIQRTERGDSAVYLCASSLTGTGKVLETQYFGPGTRLLVL.

The gene calls are TRBV30 and TRBJ2-7; D not certain. Germline-derived CDR1 and CDR2 are GTSNPN and SVGIG (reference sequence). This CDR3 has 14 amino acids. V shed 0 bases and J shed 2 bases, with 11 bases lying between them. DNA for the CDR3: TGTGCCTGGAGTGTGGGCAGTGCTACCTACGAGCAGTACTTC. Translation: CAWSVGSATYEQYF.

CDR3: CASSASGGTDTQYF. CDR3 in DNA: TGTGCCAGCAGCGCTAGCGGGGGCACAGATACGCAGTATTTT. The genes are TRBV9 and TRBJ2-3; 9 nucleotides agree with TRBD2. The ends lost 3 bases at V and 1 base at J; junction bases unmatched: 0. The CDR3 is made up of 14 amino acids. Germline V gene sequence: CDR1 SGDLS, CDR2 YYNGEE.

This clone was counted a single time. The chain links TRBV5-6 to TRBJ1-6, with TRBD1 as a possible D gene (5 bases). Trimming removed 0 bases from V and 8 bases from J, with 6 bases in between. The CDR3 totals 13 residues. Germline V gives CDR1 SGHDT, CDR2 YYEEEE. CDR3 DNA sequence: TGTGCCAGCAGCTTGGAAGGGGATTCACCCCTCCACTTT. It specifies CASSLEGDSPLHF.

V and J are TRBV6-5 and TRBJ1-1; TRBD1 might be the D (6 bases). Germline V gene sequence: CDR1 MNHEY, CDR2 SVGAGI. The CDR3 loop spans 14 amino acids. V lost 10 bases to trimming and J lost 3 bases, with 18 bases between them. CDR3: CATRSRGRDTEAFF. The CDR3 region has the DNA TGTGCCACCAGGAGCAGGGGCAGGGACACTGAAGCTTTCTTT.

This rearrangement joins TRBV24-1 to TRBJ2-2, with D tentatively TRBD1 (6 bases). Germline V CDR1 and CDR2: KGHDR, SFDVKD. V was pared by 1 base and J by 5 bases, with 16 bases between. This CDR3 spans 17 amino acids. The CDR3 region is CATSDLSGEGRTGELFF. The CDR3 DNA follows: TGTGCCACCAGTGATTTATCAGGGGAAGGGCGTACCGGGGAGCTGTTTTTT.

The rearrangement uses TRBV2 and TRBJ2-3; 10 bases fit TRBD2. The CDR3 spans 17 residues. Losses at the gene ends were 2 bases for V and 2 bases for J; bases not matched to a gene: 7. CDR1 and CDR2 from the germline V gene are SNHLY and FYNNEI. CDR3 coding DNA: TGTGCCAGCAGTGAAAGTCGACTAGCGGGCATCACAGATACGCAGTATTTT. It translates to CASSESRLAGITDTQYF.

The gene calls are TRBV7-9 and TRBJ1-1; tentatively, D is TRBD1 (6 bases). CDR3 length: 17 amino acids. With 10 bases removed from V and 5 bases from J, the gap between germline ends came to 29 bases. Looked up from germline, CDR1 is SEHNR and CDR2 is FQNEAQ (reference sequence). Here the CDR3 DNA reads TGTGCCATCGCTCACCCCCGATCGGACAGACCTAGGACTGAAGCTTTCTTT. This translates into CAIAHPRSDRPRTEAFF.

The chain has TRBV18 and TRBJ1-1, with no clear D. Germline CDR1 reads KGHSH; CDR2 reads LQKENI. V was shortened by 6 bases and J by 0 bases, with 11 bases between the two germline ends. This CDR3 region has 14 residues. Here the CDR3 reads CASSAGPMNTEAFF. The CDR3 DNA sequence: TGTGCCAGCTCCGCCGGTCCCATGAACACTGAAGCTTTCTTT.

The chain is built from TRBV28 and TRBJ1-1; maybe TRBD1 (5 bases). The CDR3 is 14 amino acids. Looked up from germline, CDR1 is MDHEN and CDR2 is SYDVKM. V lost 5 bases and J 1 base, leaving 11 bases between the germline ends. The CDR3 DNA is TGTGCCAGCAGTCCCCGAAGGGGGAACACTGAAGCTTTCTTT. This codes for CASSPRRGNTEAFF. Supplemented by reference TRBV28 and TRBJ1-1, the full variable domain reads DVKVTQSSRYLVKRTGEKVFLECVQDMDHENMFWYRQDPGLGLRLIYFSYDVKMKEKGDIPEGYSVSREKKERFSLILESASTNQTSMYLCASSPRRGNTEAFFGQGTRLTVV.

This sequence joins TRBV6-6 and TRBJ2-4; no reliable D call. This CDR3 is built from 14 residues. With 8 bases removed from V and 0 bases from J, the gap between germline ends came to 11 bases. Germline lookup yields CDR1 MNHNY and CDR2 SVGAGI (reference sequence). In nucleotides, the CDR3 is TGTGCCAGCGGTCCCTCCCTAGCCAAAAACATTCAGTACTTC. The encoded protein is CASGPSLAKNIQYF.

This chain uses TRBV7-2 with TRBJ1-1; 9 bases fit TRBD1. Germline V gene lookup returns CDR1 SGHTA and CDR2 FQGNSA. Trimming at V came to 5 bases and at J to 3 bases, leaving 7 bases not matched to a gene. The CDR3 totals 15 residues. The CDR3 spells CASSLTGGKDTEAFF. The CDR3 DNA follows: TGTGCCAGCAGCCTCACAGGGGGCAAGGACACTGAAGCTTTCTTT.

The chain couples TRBV7-8 to TRBJ2-3; 9 nucleotides line up with TRBD2. Germline trimming cut 0 bases from V and 4 bases from J; bases unmatched to any gene: 8. The germline V gene has CDR1 SGHVS and CDR2 FQNEAQ. The CDR3 runs 17 residues. CDR3 nucleotide sequence: TGTGCCAGCAGCTTAGCCTCGGCGGGAGGGCCGTCAGATACGCAGTATTTT. This sequence encodes CASSLASAGGPSDTQYF.

The rearrangement uses TRBV7-3 and TRBJ2-2; D is uncertain. The CDR3 runs to 12 residues. Per germline, CDR1 SGHTA and CDR2 FQGTGA. V was shortened by 5 bases and J by 4 bases, with 5 bases between the two germline ends. Written as DNA, the CDR3 is TGTGCCAGCAGCACAAGCACCGGGGAGCTGTTTTTT. Encoded protein: CASSTSTGELFF.

The gene calls are TRBV7-3 and TRBJ2-2; 8 bases match TRBD2. Trimming removed 5 bases from V and 6 bases from J; junction bases left unmatched: 8. The CDR3 extends over 15 amino acids. CDR1 is SGHTA, CDR2 FQGTGA, per germline. CDR3 amino acids: CASSESPGGPGELFF. CDR3 bases: TGTGCCAGCAGCGAATCCCCGGGAGGGCCCGGGGAGCTGTTTTTT.

The genes are TRBV28 and TRBJ1-5; D is unresolved. Trimming shortened V by 5 bases and J by 7 bases, and 6 bases separated the two germline ends. The CDR3 extends over 11 amino acids. Germline V gene data show CDR1 as MDHEN and CDR2 as SYDVKM. CDR3 DNA: TGTGCCAGCAGTCCGGGACAGCCCCAGCATTTT. This encodes CASSPGQPQHF.

The chain links TRBV9 to TRBJ2-3, with TRBD2 matching over 11 bases. The CDR3 runs to 16 residues. V dropped 4 bases and J dropped 4; count of bases not matched to a gene: 8. Germline V gene lookup returns CDR1 SGDLS and CDR2 YYNGEE. DNA for the CDR3: TGTGCCAGCAGCACCCTGACTAGCGGGGCTGCAGATACGCAGTATTTT. This gives the protein CASSTLTSGAADTQYF.